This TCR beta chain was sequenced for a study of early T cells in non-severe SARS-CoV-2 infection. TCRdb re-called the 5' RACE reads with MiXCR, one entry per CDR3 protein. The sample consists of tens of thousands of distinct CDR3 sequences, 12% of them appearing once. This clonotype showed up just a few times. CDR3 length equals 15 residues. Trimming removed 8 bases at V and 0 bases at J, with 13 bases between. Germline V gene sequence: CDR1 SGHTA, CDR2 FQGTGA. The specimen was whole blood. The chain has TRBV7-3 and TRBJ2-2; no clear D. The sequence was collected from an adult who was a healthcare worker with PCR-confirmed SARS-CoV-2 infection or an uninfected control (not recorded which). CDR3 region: CASGLLASNTGELFF. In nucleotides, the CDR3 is TGTGCCAGCGGTTTACTCGCCTCGAACACCGGGGAGCTGTTTTTT.